Each of the 3 T cell receptor beta chains below was sequenced from the same sample in a study of shared clonotypes between healthy human individuals. Produced via immunoSEQ multiplex PCR; TCRdb's table is partial and in-frame only. The sample carries 1 million to 1.2 million clones, approximately 80% recorded once. The sequenced sample consisted of memory CD4+ T cells from PBMCs. The subset denotes: CD45RA-negative fraction. These receptors came from a man aged 18-30 years in good health. Some clones in this sample may be carry-over from other donors' samples.

The chain employs TRBV5-1 and TRBJ1-2; D might be TRBD1 (5 bases). Germline loops: CDR1 SGHRS, CDR2 YFSETQ. Between the trimmed V and J ends, which lost 5 bases and 6 bases, there was a span of 14 bases. CDR3 length: 13 residues. CDR3 DNA: TGCGCCAGCAGTGGGTGGGGCTACGATGGCTACACCTTC. Its translation: CASSGWGYDGYTF. The full variable domain, in which reference TRBV5-1 and TRBJ1-2 provide the parts outside the CDR3, is KAGVTQTPRYLIKTRGQQVTLSCSPISGHRSVSWYQQTPGQGLQFLFEYFSETQRNKGNFPGRFSGRQFSNSRSEMNVSTLELGDSALYLCASSGWGYDGYTFGSGTRLTVV.

V usage is TRBV5-6 and J usage is TRBJ2-7; possibly TRBD1 for D (5 bases). The CDR3 length is 13 residues. The germline V and J ends were trimmed by 0 bases and 3 bases, with 7 bases remaining between them. The V gene's germline CDR1 is SGHDT and CDR2 YYEEEE. The CDR3 region has the DNA TGTGCCAGCAGCTTGGGACAGAGCTACGAGCAGTACTTC. Translated: CASSLGQSYEQYF. The whole variable domain, filled in from reference TRBV5-6 and TRBJ2-7, reads DAGVTQSPTHLIKTRGQQVTLRCSPKSGHDTVSWYQQALGQGPQFIFQYYEEEERQRGNFPDRFSGHQFPNYSSELNVNALLLGDSALYLCASSLGQSYEQYFGPGTRLTVT.

This clone occurred a few times. V usage is TRBV5-1 and J usage is TRBJ2-7, with 7 bases fitting TRBD2. The V segment lost 6 bases and the J segment 7 bases; nucleotides outside the gene matches: 16. This CDR3 has 15 amino acids. CDR1 SGHRS and CDR2 YFSETQ come from the germline V gene. CDR3 bases: TGCGCCAGCAACCTGCTGGCGGGAGCCGAGGGTGAGCAGTACTTC. This encodes CASNLLAGAEGEQYF.